This T cell receptor beta chain derives from a study of T cell responses to AZD1222 COVID-19 vaccine (dated by TCRdb to 2020 to 2023). Regarding the study in general: A total of 233 trial participants underwent TCR sequencing, of whom roughly 210 received two doses of AZD1222 and 26 received two doses of the MenACWY control vaccine. Trial participants were enrolled by age into subgroups of 18-55, 56-69 and 70-plus years, and roughly 160, 29 and 62 TCR-sequenced participants, respectively, were included in these subgroups. Summary of the overall study and its limitations: Conclusions about previously exposed vaccinees are limited, since just a handful of AZD1222 recipients were seropositive for SARS-CoV-2 at baseline. The 56-69-year group was small, and its depth increase did not reach significance, likely because of low power. Nearly half of unique spike-specific TCRs reportedly recognized epitopes outside regions mutated in the B.1.351 and B.1.1.7 variants. Participants were mostly white British and included more females than males, and it was suggested by the authors that clonal diversity may have been underestimated. Because no day 14 peak-response samples were available, the repertoires could be characterized only after the peak T cell response. The whole spike protein was spanned by vaccine-associated CD4 TCRs, and dominant responses were seen in regions 160-218 and 743-854. A significant rise in spike-specific TCR breadth and depth was observed after two AZD1222 doses relative to day 0 and relative to MenACWY recipients.

The CDR3 regions of human TCRbeta chains were analyzed by immunosequencing. From the authors' description of their analysis: Repertoire TCRs were checked for matches against a reference library of SARS-CoV-2-specific TCRs that had been generated using the MIRA antigen-specificity platform. Breadth meant the fraction of unique TCRs that were SARS-CoV-2-associated, whereas depth meant the fraction of total T cells that were SARS-CoV-2-associated. Each spike-specific TCR was assigned to its reactive spike region and to a CD4 or CD8 class using the MIRA data. Log10-transformed breadth and depth values were compared by one-way ANOVA with Sidak's multiple comparisons tests. TCRdb provides this immuneACCESS table in a form limited to in-frame rearrangements. Some clones are lacking; in checked studies, under half of them reflect an unresolved V gene, and why the rest are absent is not known. That table gives V, J and clone size, and the DNA gave D and trimming. The sample has 95,000 to 120,000 clones on record, 70% to 90% of them singletons. The top ten constitute approximately 6.9% of the sample.

The time point label, as the study defines it: about 28 days (+/-7) after the second vaccine dose. AZD1222 recipients with second doses at about 4 weeks or about 12 weeks were pooled, because spike-specific TCR depth and breadth did not differ between schedules. The vaccinee samples were drawn from two UK trials, COV001 and COV002, one of which was a single-blind randomized controlled phase 2/3 trial testing AZD1222 (ChAdOx1 nCoV-19) in healthy adults. Trial participant PBMC samples were collected at day 0 and day 28 after the second dose for TCRbeta chain sequencing. Details on this clone: Its antigen remains unidentified. Base-call qualities are not available, and no considerably larger clone is one nucleotide away.

The receptor's source is an adult who received the AZD1222 COVID-19 vaccine. The sequencing here drew on peripheral blood, taken 28 days after the second AZD1222 dose.

The bases are TGTGCCAGTAGTTCCCGTGACAGGGTTGCTTTCTTT. Protein translation: CASSSRDRVAFF. This receptor chain uses TRBV19 and TRBJ1-1; TRBD1 agrees with 7 junctional bases. From the germline V gene (reference sequence), CDR1 is LNHDA and CDR2 is SQIVND. The CDR3 runs 12 residues from the cysteine to the phenylalanine. Only the CDR3 DNA is retained, 36 bases long and in frame from the first base. The germline V and J ends show losses of 5 bases and 11 bases respectively, and no gene match explains 8 bases of the junction.